What follows is one T cell receptor (beta chain) and its context. Its antigen remains unidentified. Primers for the PCR totalled 60 Vbeta and 13 Jbeta. Clones were read by immunoSEQ multiplex PCR, and TCRdb kept only the in-frame ones, dropping some. The sample holds about 130,000 clones. The data are from a study of cytomegalovirus exposure and HLA in healthy donors. The germline V gene encodes CDR1 SQVTM and CDR2 ANQGSEA. The length of the CDR3 is 14 residues. The ends lost 7 bases at V and 3 bases at J; junction bases unmatched: 11. Study outcomes and limitations: It is likely that the observed cluster of highly shared sequence variants was a sequencing artifact. Of the V segments, some could not be distinguished, including TRBV6-2 and TRBV6-3, and were excluded.

The rearrangement joins TRBV29-1 to TRBJ1-2, with 7 bases that match TRBD1. This TCR was sampled from a man younger than 45 in good health and CMV-seronegative. The sequenced sample consisted of PBMCs. The CDR3 DNA is TGCAGCGCCAGACAGGGAAGTAGGGACTATGGCTACACCTTC. Protein product: CSARQGSRDYGYTF. Drawing the rest from reference TRBV29-1 and TRBJ1-2, the complete variable domain is SAVISQKPSRDICQRGTSLTIQCQVDSQVTMMFWYRQQPGQSLTLIATANQGSEATYESGFVIDKFPISRPNLTFSTLTVSNMSPEDSSIYLCSARQGSRDYGYTFGSGTRLTVV.